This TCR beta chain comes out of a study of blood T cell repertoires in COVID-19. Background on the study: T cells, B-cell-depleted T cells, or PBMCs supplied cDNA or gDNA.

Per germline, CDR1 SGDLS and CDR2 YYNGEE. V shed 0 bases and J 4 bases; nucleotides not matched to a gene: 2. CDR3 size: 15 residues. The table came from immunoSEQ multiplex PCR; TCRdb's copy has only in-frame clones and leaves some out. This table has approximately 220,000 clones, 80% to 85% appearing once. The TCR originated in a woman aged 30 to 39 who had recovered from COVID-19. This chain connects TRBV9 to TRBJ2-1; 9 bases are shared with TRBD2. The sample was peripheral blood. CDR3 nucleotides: TGTGCCAGCAGCGTAGGACTAGCGGTATACAATGAGCAGTTCTTC. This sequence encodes CASSVGLAVYNEQFF.